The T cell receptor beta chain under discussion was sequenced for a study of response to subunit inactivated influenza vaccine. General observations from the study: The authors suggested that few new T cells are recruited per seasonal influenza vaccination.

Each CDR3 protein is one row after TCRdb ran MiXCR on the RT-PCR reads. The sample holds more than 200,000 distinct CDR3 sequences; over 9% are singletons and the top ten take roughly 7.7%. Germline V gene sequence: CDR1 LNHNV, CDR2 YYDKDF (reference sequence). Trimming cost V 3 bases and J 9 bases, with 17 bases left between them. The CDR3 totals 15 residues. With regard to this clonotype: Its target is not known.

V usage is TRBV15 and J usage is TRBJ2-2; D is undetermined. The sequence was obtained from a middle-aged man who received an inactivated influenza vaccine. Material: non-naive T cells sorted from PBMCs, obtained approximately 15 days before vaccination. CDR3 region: CATSSALRPSRELFF. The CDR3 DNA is TGTGCCACCAGCAGTGCCCTTAGGCCCTCCCGGGAGCTGTTTTTT.